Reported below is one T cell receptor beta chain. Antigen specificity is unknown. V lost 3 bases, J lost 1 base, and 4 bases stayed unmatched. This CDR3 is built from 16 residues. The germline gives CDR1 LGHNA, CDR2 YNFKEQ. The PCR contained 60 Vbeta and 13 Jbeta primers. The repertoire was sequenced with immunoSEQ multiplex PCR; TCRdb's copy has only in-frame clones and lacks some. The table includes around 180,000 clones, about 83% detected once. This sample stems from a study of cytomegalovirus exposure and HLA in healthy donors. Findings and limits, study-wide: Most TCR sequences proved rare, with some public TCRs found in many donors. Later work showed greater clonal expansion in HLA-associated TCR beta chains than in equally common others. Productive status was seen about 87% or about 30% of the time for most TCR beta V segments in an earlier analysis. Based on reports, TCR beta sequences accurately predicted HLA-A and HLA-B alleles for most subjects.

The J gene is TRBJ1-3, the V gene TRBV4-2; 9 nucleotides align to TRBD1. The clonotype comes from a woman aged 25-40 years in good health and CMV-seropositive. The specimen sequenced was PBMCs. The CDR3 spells CASSQRQGESGNTIYF. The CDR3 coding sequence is TGTGCCAGCAGCCAGAGACAGGGGGAGTCTGGAAACACCATATATTTT.